The entry below gives a single T cell receptor beta chain sequence along with its context. This sample is drawn from a study of T cell changes during pregnancy in multiple sclerosis. The protocol was immunoSEQ multiplex PCR, while the TCRdb copy is restricted to in-frame clones and leaves out a portion. There are tens of thousands of clones in the sample; 85% to 90% occur only once, and around 0.6% lies in the top ten. V lost 0 bases and J lost 0, with 16 bases in between. The CDR3 runs to 18 residues. Germline CDR1 is SGHTA and CDR2 is FQGTGA. This TCR derives from a female donor with multiple sclerosis, enrolled in a pregnancy study. The sequenced sample was CD4+ T cells from peripheral blood mononuclear cells, obtained in the first trimester of pregnancy. The chain employs TRBV7-3 and TRBJ2-3, with D tentatively TRBD2 (7 bases). In nucleotides, the CDR3 is TGTGCCAGCAGCTTAACAGCCGGGGGCGGGGGCAGCACAGATACGCAGTATTTT. It translates to CASSLTAGGGGSTDTQYF. Together with reference TRBV7-3 and TRBJ2-3, the CDR3 gives the full variable domain: GAGVSQTPSNKVTEKGKYVELRCDPISGHTALYWYRQSLGQGPEFLIYFQGTGAADDSGLPNDRFFAVRPEGSVSTLKIQRTERGDSAVYLCASSLTAGGGGSTDTQYFGPGTRLTVL.